This TCR beta chain was recovered during a study of blood T cell repertoires in COVID-19. Study information: There were acute and convalescent COVID-19 samples, and they came from the United States, Italy and Spain. Nucleic acid was either cDNA or gDNA, and it came from T cells, B-cell-depleted T cells, or PBMCs.

Study processing details: Reference gene primer amplification gave nucleated cell count estimates. Generated by immunoSEQ multiplex PCR, the TCRdb table keeps only in-frame clones and is missing some. From that table come the V and J calls and clone size; the DNA was used to work out D and trimming. The table shows 140,000 to 150,000 clones, with 80% to 85% occurring only once. Germline CDR1 is SGDLS and CDR2 is YYNGEE. The CDR3 contains 15 residues. Deletions cut 4 bases from V and 0 bases from J, with 12 bases between. Source material: peripheral blood. This TCR derives from a human donor in a cohort sampled during active COVID-19. The chain joins TRBV9 to TRBJ2-3, with a tentative D call TRBD2 (5 bases). The chain's CDR3 is CASSHRRGSTDTQYF. The CDR3 DNA sequence: TGTGCCAGCAGCCACCGCCGGGGTAGCACAGATACGCAGTATTTT.